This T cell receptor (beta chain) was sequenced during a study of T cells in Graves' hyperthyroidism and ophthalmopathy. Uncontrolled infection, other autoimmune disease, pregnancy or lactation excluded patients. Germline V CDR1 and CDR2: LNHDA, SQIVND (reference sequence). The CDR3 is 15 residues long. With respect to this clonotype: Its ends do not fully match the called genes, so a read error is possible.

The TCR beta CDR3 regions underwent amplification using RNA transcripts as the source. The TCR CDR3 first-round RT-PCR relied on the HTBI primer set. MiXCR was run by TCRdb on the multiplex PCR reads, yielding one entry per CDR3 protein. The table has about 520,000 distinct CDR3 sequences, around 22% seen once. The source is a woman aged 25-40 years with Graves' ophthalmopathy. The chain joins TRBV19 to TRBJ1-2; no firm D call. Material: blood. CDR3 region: CASSMGLPGNYGYTF. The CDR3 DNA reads TGTGCCAGTAGTATGGGCCTGCCTGGTAACTATGGTTACACCTTC.